The 24 T cell receptor beta chains listed next were all sequenced from one sample in a study of blood T cell repertoires in COVID-19. Profiled with immunoSEQ multiplex PCR; TCRdb holds only in-frame clones, not every one. The data hold 85,000 to 120,000 clones, with around 90% observed a single time. Sequences were obtained from peripheral blood. The receptors originated from a man between 18 and 35 years old with acute or convalescent COVID-19.

The chain uses TRBV11-3 and TRBJ2-7; the match to TRBD1 covers 11 bases. CDR1 is SGHNT, CDR2 YENEEA, per germline. The trim removed 1 base at V and 3 bases at J, leaving 2 bases unmatched. The CDR3 has 15 residues. In DNA, the CDR3 is TGTGCCAGCAGCTTAGGAGGGACAGGGGGCTACGAGCAGTACTTC. Encoded protein: CASSLGGTGGYEQYF.

This chain connects TRBV10-1 to TRBJ1-1; 8 bases are shared with TRBD1. Germline CDR1 and CDR2: WNHNN and SYGVQD (reference sequence). The CDR3 sequence is 15 residues long. J gave up 5 bases and V 2 bases, and 7 bases lay outside the gene matches. In nucleotides, the CDR3 is TGCGCCAGCAGTGAGAGGAGGACAGGGATAACTGAAGCTTTCTTT. Amino acid sequence: CASSERRTGITEAFF.

The V gene is TRBV27, the J gene TRBJ2-1; 14 nucleotides align to TRBD2. J was trimmed by 7 bases and V by 6 bases; bases with no gene match: 5. Germline assignment: CDR1 MNHEY and CDR2 SMNVEV (reference sequence). There are 15 residues in the CDR3. The DNA of the CDR3 is TGTGCCAGCAGGCGACTAGCGGGAGGGGGTAATGAGCAGTTCTTC. Protein sequence: CASRRLAGGGNEQFF.

In its sample, this clone was seen a few times. The rearrangement joins TRBV3-1 (or the pseudogene TRBV3-2) to TRBJ1-5; D is unclear. The CDR3 sequence is 13 residues long. The ends were cut back, 0 bases at V and 7 bases at J, with 7 bases in the middle. CDR1 and CDR2 (germline): LGHDT, YNNKEL (reference sequence). CDR3 sequence: CASSQDERQPQHF. CDR3 in DNA: TGTGCCAGCAGCCAAGATGAGAGGCAGCCCCAGCATTTT.

The V gene is TRBV19, the J gene TRBJ1-2, with no clear D. Germline CDR1 reads LNHDA; CDR2 reads SQIVND (reference sequence). V was clipped by 7 bases and J by 8 bases, with 17 bases between them. The CDR3 contains 13 residues. The CDR3 loop reads CASTFRGASGYTF. The CDR3 DNA reads TGTGCCAGTACCTTTCGTGGAGCGTCAGGCTACACCTTC.

This clone has just one count. The chain uses TRBV18 and TRBJ1-4; D not resolved. V lost 6 bases to trimming and J lost 6 bases, with 17 bases between them. CDR1 is KGHSH, CDR2 LQKENI, per germline. The length of the CDR3 is 15 residues. The CDR3 nucleotides are TGTGCCAGCTCGCCCGCGTCCCGGAGGGATGAAAAACTGTTTTTT. Its protein is CASSPASRRDEKLFF.

The J gene is TRBJ1-2, the V gene TRBV3-1 (or the pseudogene TRBV3-2); 8 positions match TRBD1. Germline assignment: CDR1 LGHDT and CDR2 YNNKEL (reference sequence). The V and J ends lost 1 base and 4 bases, in that order; junction bases with no gene match: 5. The CDR3 runs to 15 residues. CDR3 protein: CASSQGTGYFYGYTF. The DNA of the CDR3 is TGTGCCAGCAGCCAAGGGACAGGGTACTTCTATGGCTACACCTTC.

The chain is built from TRBV5-8 and TRBJ2-5, with TRBD2 as a possible D gene (5 bases). With 5 bases removed from V and 5 bases from J, the gap between germline ends came to 22 bases. Per the germline V gene, CDR1 is SGHTS and CDR2 is YDEGEE. The CDR3 covers 16 residues. CDR3 residues: CASSKDLGVMLETQYF. The CDR3 coding sequence is TGTGCCAGCAGTAAAGATCTCGGGGTCATGTTGGAGACCCAGTACTTC.

The chain joins TRBV5-5 to TRBJ2-7, with 7 bases that match TRBD1. V was clipped by 3 bases and J by 3 bases; unmatched bases: 12. From germline, CDR1 is SGHKS and CDR2 YYEKEE (reference sequence). The CDR3 has 16 amino acids. This CDR3 reads CASSSPSWTGHYEQYF. The CDR3 nucleotides are TGTGCCAGCAGCTCTCCATCTTGGACAGGCCACTACGAGCAGTACTTC.

The genes are TRBV11-2 and TRBJ1-1; TRBD1 matches at 9 bases. The ends lost 5 bases at V and 4 bases at J; junction bases unmatched: 2. CDR1 is SGHAT, CDR2 FQNNGV, per germline. CDR3 length equals 13 residues. The CDR3 is CASSGTGTTEAFF. The DNA for the CDR3 is TGTGCCAGCAGCGGGACAGGGACCACTGAAGCTTTCTTT.

The rearrangement links TRBV4-1 to TRBJ1-1; 9 bases fit TRBD1. V dropped 7 bases and J dropped 1; count of bases not matched to a gene: 13. Per germline, CDR1 MGHRA and CDR2 YSYEKL. CDR3 length: 17 residues. CDR3 bases: TGCGCCAGCACCCTGACAGGGGGAGTTGGTCCGAACACTGAAGCTTTCTTT. Translation gives CASTLTGGVGPNTEAFF.

The chain links TRBV4-1 to TRBJ1-1, with 9 bases fitting TRBD1. This CDR3 has 15 residues. J gave up 8 bases and V 0 bases, and 7 bases lay outside the gene matches. CDR1 and CDR2 (germline): MGHRA, YSYEKL. In DNA form, the CDR3 reads TGCGCCAGCAGCCAAGATACAGGGGGCGTAAGGGAAGCTTTCTTT. This gives the protein CASSQDTGGVREAFF.

The V call is TRBV7-9, the J call TRBJ2-2; tentative D call: TRBD1 (6 bases). CDR3 length: 15 residues. V was shortened by 5 bases and J by 6 bases, with 16 bases between the two germline ends. The V gene's germline CDR1 is SEHNR and CDR2 FQNEAQ (reference sequence). CDR3 sequence reads: CASSSRQEGAGELFF. Here the CDR3 DNA reads TGTGCCAGCAGCAGCCGACAGGAAGGAGCCGGGGAGCTGTTTTTT. The full variable domain, completed using reference TRBV7-9 and TRBJ2-2, is DTGVSQNPRHKITKRGQNVTFRCDPISEHNRLYWYRQTLGQGPEFLTYFQNEAQLEKSRLLSDRFSAERPKGSFSTLEIQRTEQGDSAMYLCASSSRQEGAGELFFGEGSRLTVL.

V and J are TRBV9 and TRBJ1-2, with a weak D call TRBD1 (5 bases). CDR3 length: 12 residues. Germline values: CDR1 SGDLS, CDR2 YYNGEE. V was trimmed by 5 bases and J by 6 bases, leaving 11 bases between them. The chain's CDR3 is CASRGEGHGYTF. CDR3 in DNA: TGTGCCAGCAGGGGGGAGGGGCATGGCTACACCTTC.

The rearrangement uses TRBV6-5 and TRBJ2-7; D possibly corresponds to TRBD2 (5 bases). The CDR3 consists of 14 residues. CDR1 and CDR2 (germline): MNHEY, SVGAGI. The V gene lost 8 bases and the J gene lost 6 bases, with 20 bases spanning the gap. The CDR3 DNA reads as TGTGCCAGCTATACGCTCGGGTCCGGAGGCGAGCAGTACTTC. As protein: CASYTLGSGGEQYF.

The chain couples TRBV30 to TRBJ1-2; 8 nucleotides line up with TRBD1. Germline values: CDR1 GTSNPN, CDR2 SVGIG (reference sequence). The CDR3 has 14 amino acids. V lost 2 bases, J lost 5 bases, and 7 bases stayed unmatched. The CDR3 coding sequence is TGTGCCTGGAGTTTAGACAGGGGAGATTATGGCTACACCTTC. This sequence encodes CAWSLDRGDYGYTF.

The genes are TRBV7-2 and TRBJ1-2, with 8 positions matching TRBD1. From germline, CDR1 is SGHTA and CDR2 FQGNSA. V trimming: 5 bases; J trimming: 7 bases; junction bases outside the gene matches: 9. CDR3 size: 14 residues. CDR3 region: CASSGGTGFGGYTF. For the CDR3, the DNA is TGTGCCAGCAGCGGAGGGACAGGATTCGGTGGCTACACCTTC.

J is TRBJ2-7 and V is TRBV12-3 or TRBV12-4; D gene ambiguous. CDR3 length equals 12 residues. Trimming pared 4 bases from V and 4 bases from J, leaving 8 bases between. CDR3 protein: CASSSNFYEQYF. The DNA for the CDR3 is TGTGCCAGCAGTTCGAACTTTTACGAGCAGTACTTC.

The chain employs TRBV6-5 and TRBJ1-2, with no clear D. V was pared by 11 bases and J by 8 bases, with 18 bases between. The CDR3 totals 12 residues. Germline CDR1 and CDR2: MNHEY and SVGAGI. In DNA, the CDR3 is TGTGCCGAGGGAGGGCCCGGAGAGGGCTACACCTTC. Its translation is CAEGGPGEGYTF.

This CDR3 is CASSNTGESYTF. CDR3 DNA sequence: TGTGCCAGCAGTAATACAGGGGAGAGCTACACCTTC. The chain carries TRBV6-2 or TRBV6-3 and TRBJ1-2, with 7 bases identical to TRBD1. CDR3 length: 12 residues. The V and J ends lost 5 bases and 9 bases, in that order; junction bases with no gene match: 6. Germline V lookup: CDR1 MNHEY, CDR2 SVGEGT.

The count of this clone is one. The chain couples TRBV6-6 to TRBJ1-5; 10 bases fit TRBD1. Germline CDR1 is MNHNY and CDR2 is SVGAGI (reference sequence). Germline trimming cut 6 bases from V and 7 bases from J; bases unmatched to any gene: 6. CDR3 size: 14 residues. CDR3 coding DNA: TGTGCCAGCAGATCCGGACAGGGGGGCCAGCCCCAGCATTTT. Protein: CASRSGQGGQPQHF.

This clone appeared once. The chain employs TRBV27 and TRBJ2-7; 11 bases are a match to TRBD2. The CDR3 contains 14 residues. Unmatched junction bases numbered 5, after V lost 3 bases and J lost 7 bases. The germline V gene has CDR1 MNHEY and CDR2 SMNVEV (reference sequence). This CDR3 reads CASSFLAGGREQYF. The DNA for the CDR3 is TGTGCCAGCAGTTTTCTAGCGGGAGGTCGGGAGCAGTACTTC.

CDR3 sequence (DNA): TGTGCCAGCAGGACACACGGGACAGACAATCAGCCCCAGCATTTT. Its translation is CASRTHGTDNQPQHF. The rearrangement links TRBV6-5 to TRBJ1-5, with 7 bases that match TRBD1. The CDR3 consists of 15 residues. The germline CDR1 and CDR2 sequences are MNHEY and SVGAGI. V trimming: 6 bases; J trimming: 3 bases; junction bases outside the gene matches: 8.

The V call is TRBV28, the J call TRBJ1-2, with 7 bases identical to TRBD1. Trimming removed 7 bases from V and 0 bases from J; junction bases left unmatched: 14. The CDR3 length is 17 residues. Germline V CDR1 and CDR2: MDHEN, SYDVKM. The CDR3 nucleotides read TGTGCCAGCAAGGAAGGGGGCCAAGGAGTTTCTAACTATGGCTACACCTTC. The encoded protein is CASKEGGQGVSNYGYTF.